Listed below are T cell receptor beta chains from one sample, sequenced in a study of post-analysis software for immune sequencing data. MiXCR, run by TCRdb on the PCR reads, gives a single entry per CDR3 protein. The sample has roughly 580,000 distinct CDR3 sequences; 44% are singletons. The sample taken for sequencing was blood. All receptors derive from a girl under 18 with multiple sclerosis. The CDR3 runs from the conserved cysteine through the conserved F or W. Each record gives: clone size, D gene, J gene, V gene, CDR3 protein, CDR3 DNA. A D gene is named only where the DNA matches it firmly. Size tells how often a clone was seen (once, few, many) or the class of an expanded clone, and some rows leave it out.

many . TRBJ2-7 TRBV29-1 CSVGLAGAYEQYF TGCAGCGTTGGTCTAGCCGGGGCCTACGAGCAGTACTTC
. TRBD1 TRBJ1-2 TRBV20-1 CRGGAGQGAPGYTF TGCCGGGGGGGTGCTGGACAGGGGGCTCCCGGCTACACCTTC
few . TRBJ2-7 TRBV9 CASSVGQDSYEQYF TGTGCCAGCAGCGTGGGGCAGGACTCCTACGAGCAGTACTTC
once . TRBJ2-7 TRBV20-1 CSAFRQSLSGEQYF TGCAGTGCCTTTAGACAGAGTTTGTCCGGAGAGCAGTACTTC
. . TRBJ2-3 TRBV12-3/TRBV12-4 CASTMGGTGGADTQYF TGTGCCAGCACTATGGGAGGAACAGGGGGGGCAGATACGCAGTATTTT
few . TRBJ1-5 TRBV7-2 CASSLSGPYQPQHF TGTGCCAGCAGCTTATCCGGGCCCTATCAGCCCCAGCATTTT
. TRBD1 TRBJ1-2 TRBV12-3/TRBV12-4 CASSPTDSGGADYGYTF TGTGCCAGCAGTCCCACCGATTCAGGGGGCGCGGACTATGGCTACACCTTC
few . TRBJ2-3 TRBV12-3/TRBV12-4 CASRTTQDPSTDTQYF TGTGCCAGCAGAACGACACAGGATCCTAGCACAGATACGCAGTATTTT
. . TRBJ2-1 TRBV5-4 CASSLGLFLASYNEQFF TGTGCCAGCAGCTTGGGATTATTCCTAGCATCCTACAATGAGCAGTTCTTC
. . TRBJ2-7 TRBV20-1 CSARDQEGLSDEQYF TGCAGTGCTAGAGATCAAGAGGGTCTGAGCGACGAGCAGTACTTC
. TRBD2 TRBJ2-7 TRBV7-2 CASSPRTSGGAEQYF TGTGCCAGCAGCCCCCGGACTAGCGGGGGGGCCGAGCAGTACTTC
. . TRBJ1-2 TRBV6-1 CASRERDGEGYTF TGTGCCAGCAGAGAGAGGGACGGGGAGGGCTACACCTTC
few . TRBJ2-7 TRBV9 CASSVGDTSSYEQYF TGTGCCAGCAGCGTAGGGGACACCAGCTCCTACGAGCAGTACTTC
. . TRBJ2-1 TRBV5-1 CASSLEAPHRYNEQFF TGCGCCAGCAGCTTGGAGGCCCCCCATAGGTACAATGAGCAGTTCTTC
. TRBD1 TRBJ2-1 TRBV5-1 CASSPWGTGTYNEQFF TGCGCCAGCAGCCCGTGGGGGACAGGGACCTACAATGAGCAGTTCTTC
once TRBD2 TRBJ2-1 TRBV5-1 CASSHDLAGVYDEQFF TGCGCCAGCAGCCACGATCTAGCGGGAGTTTACGATGAGCAGTTCTTC
. . TRBJ2-3 TRBV27 CASSLGGISTDTQYF TGTGCCAGCAGTTTAGGGGGGATCAGCACAGATACGCAGTATTTT
. TRBD1 TRBJ2-7 TRBV20-1 CSARLDRESYEQYF TGCAGTGCTCGACTCGACAGGGAGTCCTACGAGCAGTACTTC
. . TRBJ1-1 TRBV29-1 CSAPGEGTEAFF TGCAGCGCTCCGGGGGAGGGGACTGAAGCTTTCTTT
few . TRBJ1-4 TRBV20-1 CSAITQANEKLFF TGCAGTGCTATTACACAGGCCAATGAAAAACTGTTTTTT
. TRBD1 TRBJ1-2 TRBV7-8 CASSLTKTGEYGYTF TGTGCCAGCAGCTTAACCAAGACAGGGGAGTATGGCTACACCTTC
few . TRBJ2-1 TRBV7-2 CASSLPSYNEQFF TGTGCCAGCAGCTTGCCCTCCTACAATGAGCAGTTCTTC
few . TRBJ2-3 TRBV20-1 CSATGTSYTDTQYF TGCAGTGCTACCGGGACTTCGTACACAGATACGCAGTATTTT
. . TRBJ2-5 TRBV20-1 CSARDGGRELIETQYF TGCAGTGCTAGAGACGGGGGGCGGGAGCTTATCGAGACCCAGTACTTC
few . TRBJ2-7 TRBV28 CASSPVGGGYEQYF TGTGCCAGCAGCCCAGTGGGGGGTGGGTACGAGCAGTACTTC
. TRBD1 TRBJ1-2 TRBV29-1 CSVSTGAYGYTF TGCAGCGTTTCCACAGGGGCCTATGGCTACACCTTC
. TRBD2 TRBJ2-4 TRBV6-6 CASTDGGLKDIQYF TGTGCCAGCACCGACGGGGGGTTGAAAGACATTCAGTACTTC
few . TRBJ2-7 TRBV5-6 CASSTAGYEQYF TGTGCCAGCAGCACCGCAGGGTACGAGCAGTACTTC
. . TRBJ2-7 TRBV3-1 CASSPRTSFGEEAQYF TGTGCCAGCAGCCCCCGAACTAGCTTTGGGGAAGAGGCCCAGTACTTC
many TRBD1 TRBJ2-7 TRBV12-3/TRBV12-4 CASSSDRGEQYF TGTGCCAGCAGTTCCGACAGGGGCGAGCAGTACTTC
. TRBD1 TRBJ1-5 TRBV6-1 CASRVGTANQPQHF TGTGCCAGCAGAGTAGGGACAGCCAATCAGCCCCAGCATTTT
. . TRBJ1-2 TRBV7-2 CASSLMTGEYGYTF TGTGCCAGCAGCCTGATGACGGGGGAATATGGCTACACCTTC
few . TRBJ1-6 TRBV30 CAWRSRRRGNSPLHF TGTGCCTGGAGATCTCGGCGGCGCGGTAATTCACCCCTCCACTTT
. . TRBJ2-5 TRBV20-1 CSAGQGGFETQYF TGCAGTGCTGGGCAGGGGGGGTTCGAGACCCAGTACTTC
. . TRBJ2-5 TRBV7-9 CASSLAETTQYF TGTGCCAGCAGCTTAGCAGAGACGACCCAGTACTTC
many TRBD1 TRBJ2-5 TRBV12-3/TRBV12-4 CASSSGTGHETQYF TGTGCCAGCAGTTCTGGGACAGGCCATGAGACCCAGTACTTC
. . TRBJ2-1 TRBV10-3 CAISELREPNNEQFF TGTGCCATCAGTGAGTTGAGGGAACCCAACAATGAGCAGTTCTTC
. . TRBJ2-3 TRBV4-1 CASSQTPERSTDTQYF TGCGCCAGCAGCCAGACCCCGGAGCGGTCCACAGATACGCAGTATTTT
. . TRBJ1-2 TRBV7-9 CASSPREDGYTF TGTGCCAGCAGCCCTAGGGAGGATGGCTACACCTTC
. . TRBJ1-5 TRBV12-3/TRBV12-4 CASSFFRNQPQHF TGTGCCAGCAGTTTCTTTCGAAATCAGCCCCAGCATTTT
. TRBD1 TRBJ1-1 TRBV18 CASSPDRLEAFF TGTGCCAGCTCACCGGACAGGTTGGAAGCTTTCTTT
. TRBD1 TRBJ2-1 TRBV27 CASSPDRAGNEQFF TGTGCCAGCAGTCCCGACAGGGCAGGCAATGAGCAGTTCTTC
few . TRBJ1-2 TRBV12-3/TRBV12-4 CASSPRVWGYTF TGTGCCAGCAGCCCTAGGGTGTGGGGCTACACCTTC
. TRBD2 TRBJ2-1 TRBV20-1 CSARPGLAGYNEQFF TGCAGTGCTAGACCGGGACTAGCGGGATACAATGAGCAGTTCTTC
. TRBD1 TRBJ1-2 TRBV12-3/TRBV12-4 CASSNPGQGNGYTF TGTGCCAGCAGTAACCCGGGACAGGGGAATGGCTACACCTTC
. . TRBJ1-3 TRBV15 CAVSRAPGNTIYF TGTGCCGTCTCGAGGGCCCCTGGAAACACCATATATTTT
. TRBD1 TRBJ1-4 TRBV2 CASSDRGRLEKLFF TGTGCCAGCAGTGACAGGGGGCGACTAGAAAAACTGTTTTTT
few . TRBJ2-3 TRBV4-2 CASSQDGQGGDTQYF TGTGCCAGCAGCCAAGATGGGCAGGGGGGAGATACGCAGTATTTT
. TRBD1 TRBJ2-7 TRBV7-2 CASSWGQAYEQYF TGTGCCAGCAGCTGGGGACAGGCCTACGAGCAGTACTTC
. TRBD1 TRBJ2-1 TRBV5-6 CASRQTGDEQFF TGTGCCAGCAGACAGACAGGGGATGAGCAGTTCTTC
. . TRBJ2-1 TRBV7-2 CASSPGVPEQFF TGTGCCAGCAGCCCCGGGGTGCCTGAGCAGTTCTTC
. . TRBJ2-3 TRBV7-2 CASSLYDTDTQYF TGTGCCAGCAGCTTATATGACACAGATACGCAGTATTTT
. TRBD2 TRBJ2-1 TRBV29-1 CSATVAGGGDNEQFF TGCAGCGCCACGGTAGCGGGAGGGGGGGACAATGAGCAGTTCTTC
. TRBD1 TRBJ2-7 TRBV15 CATSGDRGSSVDNEQYF TGTGCCACCAGCGGGGACAGGGGGTCGTCGGTAGACAATGAGCAGTACTTC
. TRBD1 TRBJ2-7 TRBV2 CASSEGPGQPVPYEQYF TGTGCCAGCAGTGAAGGCCCGGGACAGCCTGTGCCCTACGAGCAGTACTTC
few . TRBJ1-2 TRBV5-1 CASSLERALSYTF TGCGCCAGCAGCTTGGAGCGGGCACTGAGCTACACCTTC
. . TRBJ2-3 TRBV10-3 CAITKEVTDTQYF TGTGCCATCACCAAGGAAGTCACAGATACGCAGTATTTT
few . TRBJ1-5 TRBV5-1 CASSLAGGYQPQHF TGCGCCAGCAGCTTGGCCGGGGGTTATCAGCCCCAGCATTTT
few . TRBJ2-7 TRBV4-1 CASSPGNGYEQYF TGCGCCAGCAGCCCCGGGAATGGGTACGAGCAGTACTTC